This T cell receptor beta chain was found in a study of T cells after yellow fever vaccination. On the study more broadly: SMART-Seq v4 Ultra Low Input handled preparation of low-cell-number fractions.

Overall study findings and caveats: A secondary response was less intense yet reached its peak sooner, at day 5 versus 15.

Generation of TCR cDNA used 5'RACE template switching (which added a universal primer site and UMIs). MiXCR, run by TCRdb on the 5' RACE reads, gives a single entry per CDR3 protein. The data show 450,000 to 600,000 distinct CDR3 sequences, around a sixth seen once. This clonotype occurred a few times. Its specificity is unknown. The CDR3 has 16 amino acids. The V gene end was trimmed by 0 bases and the J gene end by 8 bases; junction bases not matched to a gene: 12. Looked up from germline, CDR1 is LGHDT and CDR2 is YNNKEL (reference sequence). The sample in question was PBMCs, obtained 5 to 6 days after the first yellow fever vaccination. The TCR was taken from a young man who received the YFV17D yellow fever vaccine. The V call is TRBV3-1, the J call TRBJ1-1; 7 nucleotides line up with TRBD1. Here the CDR3 reads CASSQDLPTGSPEAFF. The CDR3, as DNA: TGTGCCAGCAGCCAAGATCTGCCGACAGGGTCGCCCGAAGCTTTCTTT.